Described below is a single TCR beta chain sequence and its context. This specimen belongs to a study of OX40 agonist ivuxolimab in advanced cancers. Study as a whole: Patients were infused with ivuxolimab every 2 weeks at 0.01 to 10 mg/kg. Hepatocellular carcinoma, melanoma, renal cell or head and neck cancer occurred in dose-escalation patients. The study reported partial responses in three patients: one hepatocellular carcinoma, two cutaneous melanoma.

Generated by immunoSEQ multiplex PCR, the TCRdb table keeps only in-frame clones and is missing some. Among 35,000 to 50,000 clones listed, over 75% were seen once. The clonotype was recovered from an adult with an advanced solid tumor such as melanoma, head and neck, liver or kidney cancer. Material: CD4+ or CD8+ T cells sorted from blood, obtained in a trial of the OX40 agonist ivuxolimab.

CDR3: CASSSREGGASEQYV. CDR3 DNA sequence: TGTGCCAGCAGCTCTAGAGAAGGGGGGGCTTCCGAGCAGTACGTC. The V call is TRBV6-6, the J call TRBJ2-7, with D possibly being TRBD2 (7 bases). The germline gives CDR1 MNHNY, CDR2 SVGAGI (reference sequence). The CDR3 consists of 15 residues. V lost 6 bases to trimming and J lost 6 bases, with 21 bases between them.